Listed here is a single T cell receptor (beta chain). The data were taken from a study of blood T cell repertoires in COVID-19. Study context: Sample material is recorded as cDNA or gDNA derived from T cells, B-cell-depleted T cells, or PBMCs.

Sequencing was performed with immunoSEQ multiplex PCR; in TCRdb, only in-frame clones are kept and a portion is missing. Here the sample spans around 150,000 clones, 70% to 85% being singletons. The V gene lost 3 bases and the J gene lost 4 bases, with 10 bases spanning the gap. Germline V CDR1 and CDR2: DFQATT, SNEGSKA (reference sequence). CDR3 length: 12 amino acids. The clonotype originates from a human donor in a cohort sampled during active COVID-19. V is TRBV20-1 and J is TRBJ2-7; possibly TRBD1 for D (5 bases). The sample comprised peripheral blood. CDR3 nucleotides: TGCAGTGCTAGTCAGGGCCAATACGAGCAGTACTTC. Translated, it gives CSASQGQYEQYF.